This T cell receptor (beta chain) appears in the sequencing data of a study of cytomegalovirus exposure and HLA in healthy donors. The PCR made use of 60 Vbeta and 13 Jbeta primers. Here immunoSEQ multiplex PCR was the method, and the copy in TCRdb shows in-frame clones only, minus some. The sample includes 130,000 to 150,000 clones, roughly 80% of them seen just once. This clone showed up just a few times. This CDR3 is built from 16 residues. CDR1 MDHEN and CDR2 SYDVKM come from the germline V gene. After removal of 4 bases from V and 3 bases from J, the junction contained 12 bases not matched to a gene.

Sequencing was carried out using PBMCs. This chain connects TRBV28 to TRBJ2-7; TRBD1 matches 7 bases. This receptor was taken from a woman aged 30 to 39 in good health and CMV-seronegative. The CDR3 region has the DNA TGTGCCAGCAGTTCCCGACAGGGACCAAACCACTACGAGCAGTACTTC. This codes for CASSSRQGPNHYEQYF. Supplemented by reference TRBV28 and TRBJ2-7, the full variable domain reads DVKVTQSSRYLVKRTGEKVFLECVQDMDHENMFWYRQDPGLGLRLIYFSYDVKMKEKGDIPEGYSVSREKKERFSLILESASTNQTSMYLCASSSRQGPNHYEQYFGPGTRLTVT.